This TCR beta chain comes out of a study of radiation and T cells in renal cell carcinoma. Whole-study context: Nephrectomy followed 15 Gy stereotactic body radiation by 4 weeks. Study observations and caveats: Top tumor clonotypes rose in blood 2 weeks post-radiation, then contracted. Without pretreatment biopsies, baseline tumor clonotype presence was undetermined.

Points on this clone: The target antigen is unknown.

Measured with immunoSEQ multiplex PCR; TCRdb has only the in-frame clones, and not every one. The top ten hold 1.9% of the sample, which has 120,000 or so clones, roughly four fifths seen once. The CDR3 spans 14 residues. CDR1 and CDR2 from the germline V gene are ENHRY and SYGVKD. The V end lost 5 bases, the J end lost 2 bases, and 11 bases lay between the germline ends. Time point noted: blood 2 weeks post-SBRT. The sample's treatment: 15 Gy SBRT to primary tumor, nephrectomy 4 weeks later. This renal cell carcinoma was of the clear cell type. The TCR was taken from a woman aged 55-69 years with renal cell carcinoma. The sequences come from blood, collected from a patient whose treatment included radiotherapy and nephrectomy. The gene calls are TRBV10-3 and TRBJ2-3; D not certain. In DNA form, the CDR3 reads TGTGCCATCAGTTTAGCAGACGACACAGATACGCAGTATTTT. It encodes CAISLADDTDTQYF.